A selection of T cell receptor beta chains follows, all from one sample in a study of T cells in Graves' hyperthyroidism and ophthalmopathy. MiXCR, applied by TCRdb to the multiplex PCR reads, yields one record per CDR3 protein. The table includes about 420,000 distinct CDR3 sequences, approximately 14% detected once. Sequenced sample: blood. Every receptor here comes from a woman aged 18-30 years with Graves' hyperthyroidism. Each CDR3 is given without its conserved first and last residue. The order of the fields is J gene, V gene, CDR3 protein.

J gene: TRBJ2-5; V gene: TRBV4-1; CDR3 protein: ASSPGGSGGNEETQY
J gene: TRBJ2-5; V gene: TRBV5-1; CDR3 protein: ASSLDAGYETQY
J gene: TRBJ2-2; V gene: TRBV10-3; CDR3 protein: AISEGFRGTGELF
J gene: TRBJ2-7; V gene: TRBV19; CDR3 protein: ASSMGNVYEQY
J gene: TRBJ2-1; V gene: TRBV9; CDR3 protein: ASSITGTSERNEQF
J gene: TRBJ2-3; V gene: TRBV25-1; CDR3 protein: ASSASGADTQY
J gene: TRBJ2-3; V gene: TRBV24-1; CDR3 protein: ATADLKGNTDTQY
J gene: TRBJ1-1; V gene: TRBV28; CDR3 protein: ASSLGPLMNTEAF
J gene: TRBJ2-1; V gene: TRBV2; CDR3 protein: ASSERTSGRKPYNEQF
J gene: TRBJ2-1; V gene: TRBV27; CDR3 protein: ASSSPQLVVGGNEQF
J gene: TRBJ2-2; V gene: TRBV7-9; CDR3 protein: ASSRQGNTGELF
J gene: TRBJ1-1; V gene: TRBV12-3/TRBV12-4; CDR3 protein: ASRRDRRFREAF
J gene: TRBJ2-5; V gene: TRBV6-1; CDR3 protein: ASAERQGASETQY
J gene: TRBJ1-1; V gene: TRBV7-2; CDR3 protein: ASSLQEGPMIRAF
J gene: TRBJ1-6; V gene: TRBV4-3; CDR3 protein: ASSQSTSQTTSPLH
J gene: TRBJ1-5; V gene: TRBV9; CDR3 protein: ASSVGPGGNQPQH
J gene: TRBJ1-1; V gene: TRBV19; CDR3 protein: ASMLEGGRGGADTEAF
J gene: TRBJ2-1; V gene: TRBV20-1; CDR3 protein: SAKNWRGRDNEQF
J gene: TRBJ2-7; V gene: TRBV4-1; CDR3 protein: ASSQDSSGRWGEQY
J gene: TRBJ1-1; V gene: TRBV10-3; CDR3 protein: AISERTGNTEAL
J gene: TRBJ2-7; V gene: TRBV3-1; CDR3 protein: ASSLIPGEQY
J gene: TRBJ2-3; V gene: TRBV2; CDR3 protein: ASRELALSTDTQY
J gene: TRBJ1-5; V gene: TRBV19; CDR3 protein: ASSGTGVSNQPQH
J gene: TRBJ1-2; V gene: TRBV20-1; CDR3 protein: SASSSGDYT
J gene: TRBJ1-6; V gene: TRBV20-1; CDR3 protein: SARGEGNSPLH
J gene: TRBJ2-3; V gene: TRBV20-1; CDR3 protein: SASREGVPSSTDTQY
J gene: TRBJ2-7; V gene: TRBV2; CDR3 protein: ASSPHLYEQY
J gene: TRBJ1-1; V gene: TRBV13; CDR3 protein: ASSLTFGTGPNTEAF
J gene: TRBJ1-2; V gene: TRBV6-1; CDR3 protein: ASSDTQIVSYGYT
J gene: TRBJ1-1; V gene: TRBV7-8; CDR3 protein: ASRGGTGGTEAF
J gene: TRBJ2-3; V gene: TRBV6-1; CDR3 protein: ASTPTAFTDTQY
J gene: TRBJ2-5; V gene: TRBV24-1; CDR3 protein: ATSDFSGMETQY
J gene: TRBJ2-1; V gene: TRBV12-3/TRBV12-4; CDR3 protein: ASSLGGTGRNEQF
J gene: TRBJ2-7; V gene: TRBV10-3; CDR3 protein: AISGGFASGRGMQY
J gene: TRBJ1-1; V gene: TRBV6-1; CDR3 protein: ASIAGQMNTEAF
J gene: TRBJ2-2; V gene: TRBV11-2; CDR3 protein: ASSSFTGTPNTGELF
J gene: TRBJ1-4; V gene: TRBV5-1; CDR3 protein: ASGPEPSTQKLF
J gene: TRBJ1-1; V gene: TRBV10-3; CDR3 protein: AISYEGTVMSTEAF
J gene: TRBJ1-1; V gene: TRBV28; CDR3 protein: ASSYGQFNTEAF
J gene: TRBJ1-6; V gene: TRBV28; CDR3 protein: ASSLPGGTGYNSPLH
J gene: TRBJ1-1; V gene: TRBV7-2; CDR3 protein: ASSIQGLTTNTEAF
J gene: TRBJ2-7; V gene: TRBV7-2; CDR3 protein: ASSLVPVQRAYEQY
J gene: TRBJ2-7; V gene: TRBV7-8; CDR3 protein: ASSLITTSASYEQY
J gene: TRBJ2-3; V gene: TRBV7-9; CDR3 protein: ASRGTSGARTDTQY
J gene: TRBJ2-7; V gene: TRBV6-1; CDR3 protein: ASRSTGGSHEQY
J gene: TRBJ1-5; V gene: TRBV28; CDR3 protein: ASRLTGVQPQH
J gene: TRBJ2-7; V gene: TRBV9; CDR3 protein: ASSVAWDGSYEQY
J gene: TRBJ2-7; V gene: TRBV3-1; CDR3 protein: ASSQDKEQY
J gene: TRBJ2-1; V gene: TRBV6-1; CDR3 protein: ASSVLAGGPSYNEQF
J gene: TRBJ2-1; V gene: TRBV6-1; CDR3 protein: ASSLAGASDHGGYNEQF
J gene: TRBJ2-7; V gene: TRBV7-3; CDR3 protein: ASSLPGLAGNSEQY
J gene: TRBJ2-7; V gene: TRBV10-3; CDR3 protein: AISGLGRYEQY